This T cell receptor beta chain was retrieved from a study of blood T cell repertoires in COVID-19. About the research overall: The samples span acute and convalescent COVID-19 from the United States, Italy and Spain. Nucleic acid was either cDNA or gDNA, and it came from T cells, B-cell-depleted T cells, or PBMCs.

Per the original data handling: Reference gene primers were amplified, and this amplification served to estimate nucleated cell counts. Using immunoSEQ multiplex PCR, the repertoire was profiled, and TCRdb retains in-frame clones only, with some absent. D and trimming were read from the DNA, whereas the V and J calls and clone size are those reported in that table. The table lists roughly 190,000 clones, roughly four fifths of them singletons. Germline V gives CDR1 LGHNA, CDR2 YSLEER. CDR3 length: 17 amino acids. Trimming took off 0 bases at V and 7 bases at J, with 18 bases between the two ends. This chain uses TRBV4-3 with TRBJ1-4, with a weak D call TRBD1 (5 bases). Sequences were obtained from peripheral blood. The sequence derives from a woman aged 45-65 years with acute or convalescent COVID-19. Here the CDR3 reads CASSQDGGKGHSEKLFF. DNA of the CDR3: TGCGCCAGCAGCCAAGATGGCGGGAAGGGGCATAGTGAAAAACTGTTTTTT.